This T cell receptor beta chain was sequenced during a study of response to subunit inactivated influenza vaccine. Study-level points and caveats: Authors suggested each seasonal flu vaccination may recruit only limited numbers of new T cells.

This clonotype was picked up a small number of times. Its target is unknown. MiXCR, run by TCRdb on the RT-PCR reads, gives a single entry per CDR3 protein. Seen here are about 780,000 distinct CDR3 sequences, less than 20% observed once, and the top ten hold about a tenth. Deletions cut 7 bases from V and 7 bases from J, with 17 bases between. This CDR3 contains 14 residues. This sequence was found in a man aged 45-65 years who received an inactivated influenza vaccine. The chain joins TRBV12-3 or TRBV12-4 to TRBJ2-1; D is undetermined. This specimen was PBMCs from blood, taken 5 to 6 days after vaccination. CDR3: CASTLLTHRNEQFF. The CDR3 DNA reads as TGTGCCAGCACCTTGTTAACGCATCGGAATGAGCAGTTCTTC.